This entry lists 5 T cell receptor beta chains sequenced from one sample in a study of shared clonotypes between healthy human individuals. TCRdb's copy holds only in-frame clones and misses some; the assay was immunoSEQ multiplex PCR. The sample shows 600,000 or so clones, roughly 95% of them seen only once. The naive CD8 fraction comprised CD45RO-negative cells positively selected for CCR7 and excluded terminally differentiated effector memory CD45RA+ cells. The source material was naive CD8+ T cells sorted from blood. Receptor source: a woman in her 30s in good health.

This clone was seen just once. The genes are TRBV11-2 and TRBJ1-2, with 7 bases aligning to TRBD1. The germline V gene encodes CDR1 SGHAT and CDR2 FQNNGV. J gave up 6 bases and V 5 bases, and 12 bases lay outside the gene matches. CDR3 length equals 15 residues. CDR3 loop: CASSPNRGLGDGYTF. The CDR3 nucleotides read TGTGCCAGCAGCCCGAACAGGGGATTAGGCGATGGCTACACCTTC.

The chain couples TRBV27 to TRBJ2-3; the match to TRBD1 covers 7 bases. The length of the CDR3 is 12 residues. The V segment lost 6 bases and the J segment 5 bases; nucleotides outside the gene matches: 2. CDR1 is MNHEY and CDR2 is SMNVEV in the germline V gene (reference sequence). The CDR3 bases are TGTGCCAGCAGCACAGGGGAAGATACGCAGTATTTT. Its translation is CASSTGEDTQYF.

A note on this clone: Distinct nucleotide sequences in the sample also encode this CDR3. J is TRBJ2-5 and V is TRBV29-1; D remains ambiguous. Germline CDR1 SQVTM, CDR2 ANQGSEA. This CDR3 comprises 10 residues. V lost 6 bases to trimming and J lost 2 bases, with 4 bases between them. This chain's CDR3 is CSVVQETQYF. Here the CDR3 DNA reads TGCAGCGTGGTACAAGAGACCCAGTACTTC.

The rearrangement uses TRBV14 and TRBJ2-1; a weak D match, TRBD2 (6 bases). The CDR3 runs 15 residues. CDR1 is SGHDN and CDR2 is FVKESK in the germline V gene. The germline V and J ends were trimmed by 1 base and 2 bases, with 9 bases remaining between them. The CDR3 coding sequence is TGTGCCAGCAGCCAAGGACTAGGGCCCTACAATGAGCAGTTCTTC. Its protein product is CASSQGLGPYNEQFF.

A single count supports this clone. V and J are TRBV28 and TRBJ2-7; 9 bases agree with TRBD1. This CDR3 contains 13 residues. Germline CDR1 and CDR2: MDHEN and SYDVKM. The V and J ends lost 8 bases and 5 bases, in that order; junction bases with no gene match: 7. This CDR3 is CASQDRGFNEQYF. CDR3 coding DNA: TGTGCCAGCCAGGACAGGGGTTTTAACGAGCAGTACTTC.